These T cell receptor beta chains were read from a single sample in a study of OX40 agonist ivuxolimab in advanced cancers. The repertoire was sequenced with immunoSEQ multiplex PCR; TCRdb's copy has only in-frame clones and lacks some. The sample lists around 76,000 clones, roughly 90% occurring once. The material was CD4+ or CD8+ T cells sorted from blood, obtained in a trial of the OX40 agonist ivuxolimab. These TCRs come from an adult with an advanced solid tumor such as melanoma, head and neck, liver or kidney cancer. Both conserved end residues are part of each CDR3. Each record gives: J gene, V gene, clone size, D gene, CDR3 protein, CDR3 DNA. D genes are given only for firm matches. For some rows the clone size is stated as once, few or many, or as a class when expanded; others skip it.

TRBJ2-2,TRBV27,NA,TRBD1,CASSPRQGVNTGELFF,TGTGCCAGCAGTCCCCGACAGGGGGTGAACACCGGGGAGCTGTTTTTT
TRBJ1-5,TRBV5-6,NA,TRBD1,CASSETGVNQPQHF,TGTGCCAGCAGCGAGACAGGGGTCAATCAGCCCCAGCATTTT
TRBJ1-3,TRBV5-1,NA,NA,CASSLGLVRSGNTIYF,TGCGCCAGCAGCTTGGGGCTGGTCCGCTCTGGAAACACCATATATTTT
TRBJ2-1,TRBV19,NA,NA,CASKPSSRLSYNEQFF,TGTGCCAGTAAGCCTAGTAGTCGGCTCTCCTACAATGAGCAGTTCTTC
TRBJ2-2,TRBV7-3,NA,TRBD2,CASSPRLAGDTGELFF,TGTGCCAGCAGCCCCAGACTAGCGGGAGACACCGGGGAGCTGTTTTTT
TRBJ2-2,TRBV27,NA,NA,CASSRMTGELFF,TGTGCCAGCAGTCGCATGACCGGGGAGCTGTTTTTT
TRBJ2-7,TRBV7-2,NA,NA,CASRPASQQEQYF,TGTGCCAGCAGACCCGCGTCCCAGCAGGAGCAGTACTTC
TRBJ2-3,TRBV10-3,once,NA,CAISLQRGTDTQYF,TGTGCCATCAGCCTCCAACGGGGGACAGATACGCAGTATTTT
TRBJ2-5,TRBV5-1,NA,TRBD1,CASSLQGAGETQYF,TGCGCCAGCAGCTTGCAGGGGGCGGGGGAGACCCAGTACTTC
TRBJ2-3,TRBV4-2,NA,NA,CASSQDRGRPDTQYF,TGTGCCAGCAGCCAAGATAGAGGCCGCCCAGATACGCAGTATTTT
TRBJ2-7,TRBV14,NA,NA,CASSHSYEQYF,TGTGCCAGCAGCCATAGCTACGAGCAGTACTTC
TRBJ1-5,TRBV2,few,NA,CASSEGFGFDDSNQPQHF,TGTGCCAGCAGTGAAGGTTTTGGGTTCGATGATAGCAATCAGCCCCAGCATTTT
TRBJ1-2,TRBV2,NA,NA,CASRRQRLYGYTF,TGTGCCAGCAGAAGACAGCGTCTCTATGGCTACACCTTC
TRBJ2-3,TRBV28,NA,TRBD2,CASSLSALAGGRPDTQYF,TGTGCCAGCAGTTTATCCGCCCTAGCGGGAGGGCGGCCAGATACGCAGTATTTT
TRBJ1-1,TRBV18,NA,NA,CASSPGLQIEAFF,TGTGCCAGCTCACCGGGGCTCCAGATTGAAGCTTTCTTT
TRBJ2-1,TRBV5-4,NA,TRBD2,CASSRDPGTSGYNEQFF,TGTGCCAGCAGCCGCGACCCCGGGACTAGCGGATACAATGAGCAGTTCTTC
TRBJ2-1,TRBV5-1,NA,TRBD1,CASSMDTGGNEQFF,TGCGCCAGCAGCATGGATACAGGGGGCAATGAGCAGTTCTTC
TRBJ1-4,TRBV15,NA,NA,CATSRDGDALGEKLFF,TGTGCCACCAGCAGAGATGGGGACGCCTTAGGGGAAAAACTGTTTTTT
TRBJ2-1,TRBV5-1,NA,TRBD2,CASSGGDFYNEQFF,TGCGCCAGCAGCGGGGGGGACTTTTACAATGAGCAGTTCTTC
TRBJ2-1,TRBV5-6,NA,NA,CASSLASIYNEQFF,TGTGCCAGCAGCTTGGCTAGCATCTACAATGAGCAGTTCTTC
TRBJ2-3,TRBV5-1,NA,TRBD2,CASSSSGDTDTQYF,TGCGCCAGCAGCTCAAGCGGGGACACAGATACGCAGTATTTT
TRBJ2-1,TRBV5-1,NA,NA,CASSLSNSYNEQFF,TGCGCCAGCAGCTTATCTAACAGTTACAATGAGCAGTTCTTC
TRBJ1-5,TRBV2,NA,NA,CASSLRGGQPQHF,TGTGCCAGCAGTCTGAGAGGTGGTCAGCCCCAGCATTTT
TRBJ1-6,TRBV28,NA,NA,CATGTPSSYNSPLHF,TGTGCAACCGGGACACCGAGCTCCTATAATTCACCCCTCCACTTT
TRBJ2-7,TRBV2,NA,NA,CASSRRDSNSYEQYF,TGTGCCAGCAGTCGCCGGGACTCAAATTCCTACGAGCAGTACTTC
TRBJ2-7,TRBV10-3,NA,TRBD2,CAISEPSGDSYEQYF,TGTGCCATCAGTGAGCCTAGCGGGGACTCCTACGAGCAGTACTTC
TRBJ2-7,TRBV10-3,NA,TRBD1,CAISEGLGGVSYEQYF,TGTGCCATCAGTGAGGGGCTAGGGGGCGTCTCCTACGAGCAGTACTTC
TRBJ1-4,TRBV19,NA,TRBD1,CASSWDSNEKLFF,TGTGCCAGTAGTTGGGACAGCAATGAAAAACTGTTTTTT
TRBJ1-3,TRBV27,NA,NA,CASSRDRSGGNTIYF,TGTGCCAGCAGCCGCGATAGGAGCGGGGGAAACACCATATATTTT
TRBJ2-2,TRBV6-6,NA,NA,CASSAITGELFF,TGTGCCAGCAGTGCGATCACCGGGGAGCTGTTTTTT
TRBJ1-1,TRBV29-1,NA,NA,CSVGVGDTEAFF,TGCAGCGTTGGGGTAGGGGATACTGAAGCTTTCTTT
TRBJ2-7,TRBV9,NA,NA,CASSGRQSSYEQYF,TGTGCCAGCAGCGGGAGACAGAGCTCCTACGAGCAGTACTTC
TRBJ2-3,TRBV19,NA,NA,CASTVSAGADTQYF,TGTGCCAGTACAGTCAGCGCCGGGGCAGATACGCAGTATTTT
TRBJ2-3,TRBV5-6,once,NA,CASSLVGVTDTQYF,TGTGCCAGCAGCTTGGTAGGGGTCACAGATACGCAGTATTTT
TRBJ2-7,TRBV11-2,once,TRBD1,CASSFSWDRVYEQYF,TGTGCCAGCAGCTTTTCGTGGGACAGGGTCTACGAGCAGTACTTC
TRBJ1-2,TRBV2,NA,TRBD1,CASSEARTGESYGYTF,TGTGCCAGCAGTGAAGCCCGGACAGGGGAGAGCTATGGCTACACCTTC
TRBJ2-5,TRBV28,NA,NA,CASSRRLLVETQYF,TGTGCCAGCAGCCGACGTTTATTAGTCGAGACCCAGTACTTC
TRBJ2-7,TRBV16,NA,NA,CASSPLYEQYF,TGTGCCAGCAGCCCCCTCTACGAGCAGTACTTC
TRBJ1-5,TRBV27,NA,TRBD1,CASSLSTGVEPQHF,TGTGCCAGCAGTTTATCGACAGGGGTCGAGCCCCAGCATTTT
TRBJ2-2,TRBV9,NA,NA,CASSVGIGELFF,TGTGCCAGCAGCGTAGGGATCGGGGAGCTGTTTTTT
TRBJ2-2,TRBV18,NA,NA,CASSPGAGELFF,TGTGCCAGCTCACCTGGAGCCGGGGAGCTGTTTTTT
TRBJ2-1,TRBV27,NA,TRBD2,CASRRASGRAEQFF,TGTGCCAGCAGGCGGGCTAGCGGGAGGGCGGAGCAGTTCTTC
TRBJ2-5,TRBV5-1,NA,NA,CASSLTVETQYF,TGCGCCAGCAGCTTAACTGTGGAGACCCAGTACTTC
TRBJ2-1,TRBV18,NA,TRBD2,CASSPPTSGRLGNEQFF,TGTGCCAGCTCACCACCTACTAGCGGGAGATTGGGGAATGAGCAGTTCTTC
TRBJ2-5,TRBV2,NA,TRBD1,CASRWTGETQYF,TGTGCCAGCAGATGGACAGGAGAGACCCAGTACTTC
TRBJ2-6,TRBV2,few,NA,CASKGVAGANVLTF,TGTGCCAGCAAGGGGGTAGCTGGGGCCAACGTCCTGACTTTC
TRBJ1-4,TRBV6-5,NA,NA,CASSQLTGGIEKLFF,TGTGCCAGCAGTCAATTGACTGGGGGAATTGAAAAACTGTTTTTT
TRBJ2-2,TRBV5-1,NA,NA,CASSLIGGANTGELFF,TGCGCCAGCAGCTTGATTGGGGGAGCGAACACCGGGGAGCTGTTTTTT
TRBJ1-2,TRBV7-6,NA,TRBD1,CASSLSGTGNYGYTF,TGTGCCAGCAGCCTTTCCGGGACAGGGAACTATGGCTACACCTTC
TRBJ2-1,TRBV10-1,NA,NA,CASSERREINEQFF,TGCGCCAGCAGTGAGCGCAGGGAGATAAATGAGCAGTTCTTC
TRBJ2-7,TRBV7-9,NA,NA,CASSFGDSYYEQYF,TGTGCCAGCAGCTTCGGTGACAGCTACTACGAGCAGTACTTC
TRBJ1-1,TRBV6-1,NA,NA,CASSERWGVSTEAFF,TGTGCCAGCAGTGAAAGGTGGGGGGTGAGCACTGAAGCTTTCTTT
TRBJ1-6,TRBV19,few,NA,CASRGRFNNSPLHF,TGTGCCAGTAGAGGCAGGTTCAATAATTCACCCCTCCACTTT
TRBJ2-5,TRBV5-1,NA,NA,CASSQGLKTQYF,TGCGCCAGCAGCCAGGGCCTGAAGACCCAGTACTTC
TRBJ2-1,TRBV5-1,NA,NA,CASSLGWDGIYNEQFF,TGCGCCAGCAGCTTGGGGTGGGACGGAATCTACAATGAGCAGTTCTTC
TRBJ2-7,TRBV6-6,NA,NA,CASRQGGYEQYF,TGTGCCAGCAGACAGGGGGGGTACGAGCAGTACTTC
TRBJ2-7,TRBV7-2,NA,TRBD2,CASSLGGTYGGEQYF,TGTGCCAGCAGCTTAGGAGGGACTTACGGGGGGGAGCAGTACTTC
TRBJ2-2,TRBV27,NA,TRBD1,CASSPNRGANTGELFF,TGTGCCAGCAGTCCGAACAGGGGTGCGAACACCGGGGAGCTGTTTTTT
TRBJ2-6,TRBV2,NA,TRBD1,CASTQDRAGANVLTF,TGTGCCAGCACCCAGGACAGGGCTGGGGCCAACGTCCTGACTTTC
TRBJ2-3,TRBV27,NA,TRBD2,CASSFSGLRSDTQYF,TGTGCCAGCAGTTTCTCGGGACTACGATCGGATACGCAGTATTTT